Sequencing of this TCR beta chain was carried out in a study of blood T cell repertoires in COVID-19. V shed 3 bases, J shed 7 bases, and the junction held 9 bases outside the gene matches. The CDR3 sequence is 15 residues long. Germline-derived CDR1 and CDR2 are WSHSY and SAAADI. Here immunoSEQ multiplex PCR was the method, and the copy in TCRdb shows in-frame clones only, minus some. The repertoire holds over 100,000 clones, with roughly 76% as singletons. This clone was seen only once. J is TRBJ1-2 and V is TRBV10-2; 9 nucleotides agree with TRBD1. This clonotype was obtained from a human donor in a cohort sampled during active COVID-19. Sequences were obtained from peripheral blood. CDR3 in amino acids: CASSDPGTGLRGYTF. CDR3 bases: TGCGCCAGCAGTGATCCGGGGACAGGGCTGCGTGGCTACACCTTC.